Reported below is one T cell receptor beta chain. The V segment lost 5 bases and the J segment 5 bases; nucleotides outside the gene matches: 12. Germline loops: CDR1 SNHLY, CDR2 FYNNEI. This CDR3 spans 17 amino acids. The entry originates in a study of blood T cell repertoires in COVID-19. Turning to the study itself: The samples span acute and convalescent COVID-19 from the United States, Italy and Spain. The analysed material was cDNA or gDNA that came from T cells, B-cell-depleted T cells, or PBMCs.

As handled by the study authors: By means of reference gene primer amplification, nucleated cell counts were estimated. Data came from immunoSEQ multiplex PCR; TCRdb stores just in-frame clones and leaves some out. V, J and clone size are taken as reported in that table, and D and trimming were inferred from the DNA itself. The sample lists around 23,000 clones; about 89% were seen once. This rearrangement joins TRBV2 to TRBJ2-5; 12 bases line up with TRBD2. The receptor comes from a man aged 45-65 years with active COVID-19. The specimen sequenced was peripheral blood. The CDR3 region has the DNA TGTGCCAGCAGTTATCGACTAGCGGGAGTCGATGGGGAGACCCAGTACTTC. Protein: CASSYRLAGVDGETQYF.